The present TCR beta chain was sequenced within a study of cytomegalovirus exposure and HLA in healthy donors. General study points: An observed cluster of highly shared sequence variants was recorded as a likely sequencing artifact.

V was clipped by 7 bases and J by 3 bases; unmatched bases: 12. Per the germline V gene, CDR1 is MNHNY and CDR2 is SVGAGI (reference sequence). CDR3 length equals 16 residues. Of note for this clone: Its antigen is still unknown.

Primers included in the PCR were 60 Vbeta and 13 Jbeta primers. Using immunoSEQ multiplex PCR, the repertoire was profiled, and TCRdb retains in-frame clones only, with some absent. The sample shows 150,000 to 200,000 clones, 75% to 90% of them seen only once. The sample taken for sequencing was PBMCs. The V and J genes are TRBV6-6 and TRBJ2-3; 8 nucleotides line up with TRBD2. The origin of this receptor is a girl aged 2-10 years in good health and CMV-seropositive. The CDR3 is CASTIRGAGGTDTQYF. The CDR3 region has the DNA TGTGCCAGCACCATCCGGGGGGCGGGAGGTACAGATACGCAGTATTTT.